This entry features one T cell receptor beta chain sequence. Its antigen is unknown. In germline, CDR1 is MDHEN, CDR2 SYDVKM. The V segment lost 5 bases and the J segment 2 bases; nucleotides outside the gene matches: 6. The CDR3 contains 16 residues. This sample stems from a study of cytomegalovirus exposure and HLA in healthy donors. Broader study findings: Apparent HLA restriction characterized most CMV-associated TCR beta chains in a later analysis.

Researchers ran the PCR with 60 Vbeta and 13 Jbeta primers. The table came from immunoSEQ multiplex PCR; TCRdb's copy has only in-frame clones and leaves some out. This table holds about 190,000 clones, about four fifths found once. This chain joins TRBV28 and TRBJ2-7; 13 positions match TRBD2. The sequence derives from a young woman in good health and CMV-seronegative. Sequenced: PBMCs. The CDR3 here is CASSDTSGRAPYEQYF. CDR3 nucleotide sequence: TGTGCCAGCAGTGACACTAGCGGGAGGGCCCCCTACGAGCAGTACTTC.